The 28 T cell receptor beta chains given below trace back to one sample, sequenced in a study of early T cells in non-severe SARS-CoV-2 infection. Each CDR3 protein is one row after TCRdb ran MiXCR on the 5' RACE reads. This sample has 60,000 to 75,000 distinct CDR3 sequences, with about 12% found just once. The sample consisted of whole blood, taken at baseline. These receptors all stem from an adult who was a healthcare worker with PCR-confirmed SARS-CoV-2 infection or an uninfected control (not recorded which).

J is TRBJ1-2 and V is TRBV7-2; 8 bases fit TRBD1. This CDR3 is built from 14 residues. From germline, CDR1 is SGHTA and CDR2 FQGNSA. With V trimmed by 5 bases and J by 6 bases, 8 bases remained unmatched. The CDR3 DNA reads TGTGCCAGCAGCCTACAACTGACAGGGGATGGCTACACCTTC. It translates to CASSLQLTGDGYTF.

This rearrangement joins TRBV7-2 to TRBJ2-2, with D tentatively TRBD2 (6 bases). This CDR3 comprises 17 residues. CDR1 is SGHTA and CDR2 is FQGNSA in the germline V gene. Trimming removed 5 bases from V and 1 base from J, with 17 bases in between. CDR3 in amino acids: CASSLSGGARNTGELFF. The CDR3 DNA follows: TGTGCCAGCAGCCTATCCGGAGGGGCGCGGAACACCGGGGAGCTGTTTTTT.

The chain is built from TRBV29-1 and TRBJ2-1, with 8 nucleotides matching TRBD1. The V gene end was trimmed by 7 bases and the J gene end by 14 bases; junction bases not matched to a gene: 7. There are 10 residues in the CDR3. The germline V gene encodes CDR1 SQVTM and CDR2 ANQGSEA. The CDR3 DNA follows: TGCAGCGCAAGGACAGGGATCGAGTTCTTC. It encodes CSARTGIEFF.

CDR3 region: CASSFPGEGQETQYF. CDR3 nucleotide sequence: TGTGCCAGCAGTTTTCCGGGGGAGGGCCAAGAGACCCAGTACTTC. The chain joins TRBV28 to TRBJ2-5, with 7 bases that match TRBD2. This CDR3 comprises 15 residues. Germline V lookup: CDR1 MDHEN, CDR2 SYDVKM. V shed 3 bases and J 1 base; nucleotides not matched to a gene: 5.

This clonotype has only a few counts. V gene TRBV5-1 combines with J gene TRBJ2-3; D is ambiguous. CDR3 length: 16 amino acids. From germline, CDR1 is SGHRS and CDR2 YFSETQ. V shed 2 bases and J shed 0 bases, with 13 bases lying between them. The CDR3 reads CASSLGPQSSTDTQYF. The CDR3 DNA is TGCGCCAGCAGCTTAGGTCCTCAGTCTAGCACAGATACGCAGTATTTT.

In this sample, this clonotype turned up many times. The chain employs TRBV6-2 or TRBV6-3 and TRBJ1-5; maybe TRBD1 (6 bases). Germline-derived CDR1 and CDR2 are MNHEY and SVGEGT. CDR3 length: 14 residues. The V gene lost 5 bases and the J gene lost 3 bases, with 11 bases spanning the gap. CDR3 loop: CASSRNRVNQPQHF. Written as DNA, the CDR3 is TGTGCCAGCAGTCGAAACAGGGTCAATCAGCCCCAGCATTTT.

The J gene is TRBJ2-1, the V gene TRBV4-1; D remains ambiguous. V was trimmed by 3 bases and J by 9 bases, leaving 6 bases between them. This CDR3 spans 11 amino acids. Germline V gene data show CDR1 as MGHRA and CDR2 as YSYEKL. In DNA, the CDR3 is TGCGCCAGCAGCCATCCGGGTGAGCAGTTCTTC. Translating it yields CASSHPGEQFF.

The V and J genes are TRBV5-1 and TRBJ2-3, with D possibly TRBD1 on 6 matching bases. The CDR3 sequence is 13 residues long. Germline lookup yields CDR1 SGHRS and CDR2 YFSETQ. V was cut by 1 base and J by 11 bases, with 14 bases left in between. The CDR3 bases are TGCGCCAGCAGCTTGATGGCAGGGGACAAGCAGTATTTT. It yields the protein CASSLMAGDKQYF.

This clonotype appeared a few times. This rearrangement joins TRBV4-3 to TRBJ2-3; 7 bases align to TRBD1. This CDR3 spans 18 amino acids. V trimming: 0 bases; J trimming: 1 base; junction bases outside the gene matches: 10. Germline V lookup: CDR1 LGHNA, CDR2 YSLEER. The CDR3 loop reads CASSQDTTGEEGTDTQYF. The CDR3 DNA reads as TGCGCCAGCAGCCAAGATACAACAGGGGAAGAGGGCACAGATACGCAGTATTTT.

The V and J genes are TRBV7-8 and TRBJ1-1; tentatively, D is TRBD1 (6 bases). CDR3 length: 15 residues. Trimming took 4 bases from V and 1 from J, leaving 13 bases between them. Germline values: CDR1 SGHVS, CDR2 FQNEAQ. The CDR3 reads CASSSATGTNTEAFF. CDR3 in DNA: TGTGCCAGCAGCTCCGCTACAGGGACGAACACTGAAGCTTTCTTT.

This clonotype appeared many times. The V gene is TRBV15, the J gene TRBJ2-6, with a possible D match to TRBD2 (5 bases). Germline-derived CDR1 and CDR2 are LNHNV and YYDKDF (reference sequence). V lost 6 bases and J lost 0, with 12 bases in between. The CDR3 has 16 amino acids. CDR3 in amino acids: CATSSQLGSGANVLTF. Here the CDR3 DNA reads TGTGCCACCAGTTCACAACTAGGCTCTGGGGCCAACGTCCTGACTTTC. The entire variable domain, with the rest obtained from reference TRBV15 and TRBJ2-6, is as follows: DAMVIQNPRYQVTQFGKPVTLSCSQTLNHNVMYWYQQKSSQAPKLLFHYYDKDFNNEADTPDNFQSRRPNTSFCFLDIRSPGLGDTAMYLCATSSQLGSGANVLTFGAGSRLTVL.

The chain links TRBV20-1 to TRBJ2-3; TRBD2 aligns across 7 bases. V shed 3 bases and J 4 bases; nucleotides not matched to a gene: 10. Germline V gene sequence: CDR1 DFQATT, CDR2 SNEGSKA (reference sequence). The CDR3 is 15 residues long. The CDR3 here is CSASRPGRGSDTQYF. CDR3 bases: TGCAGTGCTAGCCGTCCTGGGAGGGGTTCAGATACGCAGTATTTT.

The sample holds many counts of this clonotype. The gene calls are TRBV6-6 and TRBJ1-1; no firm D call. The CDR3 spans 14 residues. The V gene lost 0 bases and the J gene lost 1 base, with 6 bases spanning the gap. Germline V gene lookup returns CDR1 MNHNY and CDR2 SVGAGI (reference sequence). In DNA form, the CDR3 reads TGTGCCAGCAGTTACTCTCTAGGGAACACTGAAGCTTTCTTT. Protein sequence: CASSYSLGNTEAFF.

This clonotype occurred many times. The chain uses TRBV6-6 and TRBJ2-7; no firm D call. The germline V gene encodes CDR1 MNHNY and CDR2 SVGAGI (reference sequence). Between the trimmed V and J ends, which lost 5 bases and 2 bases, there was a span of 10 bases. CDR3 length: 13 residues. CDR3 sequence: CASSPGSTYEQYF. DNA for the CDR3: TGTGCCAGCAGTCCCGGGTCTACCTACGAGCAGTACTTC.

The table lists this clonotype with a few counts. The rearrangement uses TRBV11-2 and TRBJ1-1; TRBD1 might be the D (5 bases). CDR3 length: 14 residues. V was trimmed by 5 bases and J by 3 bases, leaving 13 bases between them. From germline, CDR1 is SGHAT and CDR2 FQNNGV. The CDR3 sequence is CASSLRGEDTEAFF. The CDR3 DNA follows: TGTGCCAGCAGCCTGAGAGGGGAGGACACTGAAGCTTTCTTT. The full variable domain, rest sourced from reference TRBV11-2 and TRBJ1-1, is EAGVAQSPRYKIIEKRQSVAFWCNPISGHATLYWYQQILGQGPKLLIQFQNNGVVDDSQLPKDRFSAERLKGVDSTLKIQPAKLEDSAVYLCASSLRGEDTEAFFGQGTRLTVV.

This clonotype was seen more than once but under ten times. The chain couples TRBV5-6 to TRBJ2-7; weak D call: TRBD2 (6 bases). CDR3 length equals 13 residues. Trimming pared 0 bases from V and 5 bases from J, leaving 9 bases between. Germline V lookup: CDR1 SGHDT, CDR2 YYEEEE. CDR3 loop: CASSLDWRDEQYF. The CDR3 DNA reads as TGTGCCAGCAGCTTGGACTGGAGGGACGAGCAGTACTTC.

V gene TRBV7-8 combines with J gene TRBJ2-7; 8 bases fit TRBD1. The germline CDR1 and CDR2 sequences are SGHVS and FQNEAQ. V shed 5 bases, J shed 1 base, and the junction held 4 bases outside the gene matches. The length of the CDR3 is 14 residues. The CDR3 DNA reads TGTGCCAGCAGCCTCCGGGACAGGTCCTACGAGCAGTACTTC. Translating it yields CASSLRDRSYEQYF. Together with reference TRBV7-8 and TRBJ2-7, the CDR3 gives the full variable domain: GAGVSQSPRYKVAKRGQDVALRCDPISGHVSLFWYQQALGQGPEFLTYFQNEAQLDKSGLPSDRFFAERPEGSVSTLKIQRTQQEDSAVYLCASSLRDRSYEQYFGPGTRLTVT.

This clonotype was observed many times. The chain combines TRBV20-1 with TRBJ1-5; possibly TRBD1 for D (5 bases). Germline CDR1 is DFQATT and CDR2 is SNEGSKA (reference sequence). The CDR3 extends over 14 amino acids. V lost 6 bases and J 7 bases, leaving 19 bases between the germline ends. The CDR3: CSALSGGTRQPQHF. The CDR3 DNA reads TGCAGTGCCCTCTCGGGGGGGACTCGGCAGCCCCAGCATTTT.

This clonotype showed up just a few times. The J gene is TRBJ2-3, the V gene TRBV6-2 or TRBV6-3; TRBD2 agrees at 9 bases. The CDR3 consists of 14 residues. Germline V gene lookup returns CDR1 MNHEY and CDR2 SVGEGT. V lost 5 bases to trimming and J lost 4 bases; unmatched junction nucleotides: 4. In DNA form, the CDR3 reads TGTGCCAGCAGTCCGGGACTAGCTTCAGATACGCAGTATTTT. It translates to CASSPGLASDTQYF.

This clonotype occurred many times. This chain uses TRBV20-1 with TRBJ2-4, with D unclear. The germline V and J ends were trimmed by 1 base and 5 bases, with 6 bases remaining between them. The CDR3 runs 12 residues. CDR1 DFQATT and CDR2 SNEGSKA come from the germline V gene (reference sequence). CDR3 nucleotide sequence: TGCAGTGCTAGAGTCCTCGAAAACATTCAGTACTTC. This codes for CSARVLENIQYF.

This clonotype has more than one count but fewer than ten. V gene TRBV6-2 or TRBV6-3 combines with J gene TRBJ2-2; no clear D. This CDR3 is built from 12 residues. Trimming cost V 5 bases and J 5 bases, with 6 bases left between them. Germline V CDR1 and CDR2: MNHEY, SVGEGT. In DNA form, the CDR3 reads TGTGCCAGCAGTACCCAGACCGGGGAGCTGTTTTTT. Translating gives CASSTQTGELFF.

This clonotype was seen ten or more times. The V gene is TRBV11-3, the J gene TRBJ1-1; no reliable D call. The ends were cut back, 1 base at V and 1 base at J, with 4 bases in the middle. This CDR3 has 13 residues. Germline CDR1 SGHNT, CDR2 YENEEA. CDR3 sequence reads: CASSLGANTEAFF. Written as DNA, the CDR3 is TGTGCCAGCAGCTTAGGGGCGAACACTGAAGCTTTCTTT.

This clonotype was detected ten times or more. The chain recombines TRBV20-1 with TRBJ2-5; 12 bases line up with TRBD2. The trim removed 2 bases at V and 2 bases at J, leaving 6 bases unmatched. The CDR3 runs to 16 residues. Germline values: CDR1 DFQATT, CDR2 SNEGSKA (reference sequence). CDR3 sequence reads: CSARSPTSGGQETQYF. CDR3 in DNA: TGCAGTGCTAGATCCCCGACTAGCGGGGGACAAGAGACCCAGTACTTC.

This clonotype was observed once. The chain has TRBV19 and TRBJ2-3, with D uncertain. The CDR3 has 12 residues. Germline V gives CDR1 LNHDA, CDR2 SQIVND (reference sequence). With 10 bases removed from V and 2 bases from J, the gap between germline ends came to 10 bases. Written as DNA, the CDR3 is TGTGCCACCAGTATGGACACAGATACGCAGTATTTT. Protein sequence: CATSMDTDTQYF.

Only a few counts were recorded for this clonotype. The chain couples TRBV7-2 to TRBJ2-7; the D gene could be TRBD1 or TRBD2 (5 bases each). Per germline, CDR1 SGHTA and CDR2 FQGNSA. CDR3 length: 14 residues. The V end was cut by 1 base, the J end by 2 bases, with 9 bases between. The CDR3 loop is CASSLGGGPYEQYF. CDR3 in DNA: TGTGCCAGCAGCTTAGGGGGCGGGCCCTACGAGCAGTACTTC.

This chain links TRBV11-2 with TRBJ1-6; a weak D match, TRBD1 (6 bases). Looked up from germline, CDR1 is SGHAT and CDR2 is FQNNGV. This CDR3 contains 18 residues. Trimming took off 1 base at V and 0 bases at J, with 13 bases between the two ends. CDR3 bases: TGTGCCAGCAGCTTAGCGGTCCAGGGGAGCTCCTATAATTCACCCCTCCACTTT. It is translated as CASSLAVQGSSYNSPLHF.

This clonotype was detected ten times or more. The genes are TRBV6-4 and TRBJ2-2, with D possibly matching TRBD2 (6 bases). V was trimmed by 3 bases and J by 4 bases, leaving 6 bases between them. The CDR3 is made up of 13 amino acids. Germline V CDR1 and CDR2: MRHNA, SNTAGT. As DNA, the CDR3 is TGTGCCAGCAGTGATAGCGGCACCGGGGAGCTGTTTTTT. This translates into CASSDSGTGELFF.

This clonotype has ten or more counts. The chain couples TRBV28 to TRBJ2-3, with TRBD1 matching over 7 bases. Looked up from germline, CDR1 is MDHEN and CDR2 is SYDVKM. Unmatched junction bases numbered 11, after V lost 5 bases and J lost 0 bases. This CDR3 contains 17 residues. CDR3 DNA sequence: TGTGCCAGCAGTGTAACATCCGGGACAGACAGCACAGATACGCAGTATTTT. Its protein product is CASSVTSGTDSTDTQYF. Supplemented by reference TRBV28 and TRBJ2-3, the full variable domain reads DVKVTQSSRYLVKRTGEKVFLECVQDMDHENMFWYRQDPGLGLRLIYFSYDVKMKEKGDIPEGYSVSREKKERFSLILESASTNQTSMYLCASSVTSGTDSTDTQYFGPGTRLTVL.